This T cell receptor (beta chain) originates from a study of graft-versus-host responses after intestinal transplantation. Study-level background: After anti-thymocyte globulin induction, recipients took tacrolimus and steroids for three to four years.

The study's findings and limits: Graft-versus-host to host-versus-graft clonal ratios in allografts were high in patients with graft-donor T cell macrochimerism. GvH clones were identified in recipient marrow, with some first appearing in ileum or blood.

Germline loops: CDR1 MDHEN, CDR2 SYDVKM. V dropped 3 bases and J dropped 0; count of bases not matched to a gene: 9. The length of the CDR3 is 17 residues. Libraries were prepared by immunoSEQ multiplex PCR; TCRdb keeps only in-frame clonotypes and omits some of them. The profile shows more than 80,000 clones, about 88% of them singletons. Note on this clone: Its antigen is unknown.

The clonotype was recovered from a human donor who received an intestinal transplant. The sequences come from unstimulated CD4+ T cells sorted from spleen or lymph node cells, collected before intestinal transplant. This sequence joins TRBV28 and TRBJ2-3; 7 bases match TRBD2. The CDR3 region is CASSFFLGGTSTDTQYF. The CDR3 bases are TGTGCCAGCAGTTTCTTCCTGGGGGGGACTAGCACAGATACGCAGTATTTT.